Each of the 16 T cell receptor beta chains below was sequenced from the same sample in a study of blood T cell repertoires in COVID-19. Generated by immunoSEQ multiplex PCR, the TCRdb table keeps only in-frame clones and is missing some. The repertoire holds about 54,000 clones, about 89% seen once, with around 7.2% in the top ten. The sample comprised peripheral blood. All receptors derive from a woman in her fifties or sixties with active or convalescent COVID-19.

The rearrangement joins TRBV6-2 or TRBV6-3 to TRBJ2-3; D uncertain. V lost 0 bases to trimming and J lost 6 bases, with 4 bases between them. The CDR3 consists of 12 residues. The germline V gene encodes CDR1 MNHEY and CDR2 SVGEGT. DNA for the CDR3: TGTGCCAGCAGTTACTCTAGCGATACGCAGTATTTT. Protein: CASSYSSDTQYF.

The chain links TRBV18 to TRBJ1-2, with D possibly being TRBD1 (6 bases). With 3 bases removed from V and 0 bases from J, the gap between germline ends came to 17 bases. CDR1 and CDR2 (germline): KGHSH, LQKENI. The CDR3 sequence is 17 residues long. The CDR3 here is CASSPNMGAASNYGYTF. The CDR3 DNA follows: TGTGCCAGCTCACCTAATATGGGGGCCGCGTCTAACTATGGCTACACCTTC.

This clone was detected a few times. The genes are TRBV28 and TRBJ1-3; tentatively, D is TRBD1 (6 bases). The CDR3 is 15 amino acids. Germline values: CDR1 MDHEN, CDR2 SYDVKM. V lost 2 bases and J 2 bases, leaving 10 bases between the germline ends. This CDR3 is CASSLGTITGNTIYF. The CDR3 DNA sequence: TGTGCCAGCAGTTTAGGGACAATAACTGGAAACACCATATATTTT.

Here the CDR3 DNA reads TGTGCCAGCAGCTTAGGGCAGTTGGAGACCCAGTACTTC. Protein sequence: CASSLGQLETQYF. The rearrangement links TRBV7-9 to TRBJ2-5; D not resolved. Germline CDR1 and CDR2: SEHNR and FQNEAQ (reference sequence). The CDR3 spans 13 residues. Trimming stripped 1 base from V and 5 bases from J, with 8 bases between.

The chain joins TRBV6-5 to TRBJ2-5, with TRBD2 matching 9 bases. The junction had 7 bases not matched to a gene; V was cut back by 6 bases and J by 2 bases. The CDR3 consists of 15 residues. The germline V gene has CDR1 MNHEY and CDR2 SVGAGI. CDR3 region: CASRETSGEQETQYF. CDR3 sequence (DNA): TGTGCCAGCAGGGAGACTAGCGGAGAGCAAGAGACCCAGTACTTC.

The chain uses TRBV20-1 and TRBJ2-7, with 10 bases matching TRBD1. Germline V gene data show CDR1 as DFQATT and CDR2 as SNEGSKA (reference sequence). The V gene end was trimmed by 3 bases and the J gene end by 5 bases; junction bases not matched to a gene: 10. The CDR3 has 15 residues. The CDR3 DNA follows: TGCAGTGCTAGTTTCCAGGGACAGGGGAAACACGAGCAGTACTTC. The encoded protein is CSASFQGQGKHEQYF.

This chain links TRBV9 with TRBJ1-2, with D possibly TRBD1 on 5 matching bases. V lost 0 bases and J 4 bases, leaving 10 bases between the germline ends. The CDR3 totals 14 residues. Germline CDR1 is SGDLS and CDR2 is YYNGEE. This chain's CDR3 is CASSVADTFYGYTF. In nucleotides, the CDR3 is TGTGCCAGCAGCGTAGCGGACACATTCTATGGCTACACCTTC.

This clone was counted between two and nine times. This chain links TRBV18 with TRBJ1-2; tentatively, D is TRBD1 (6 bases). The V end was cut by 4 bases, the J end by 3 bases, with 18 bases between. This CDR3 is built from 16 residues. CDR1 KGHSH and CDR2 LQKENI come from the germline V gene. CDR3 sequence (DNA): TGTGCCAGCTCACTAAAATTGACAGGAGCTGACTATGGCTACACCTTC. Amino acids: CASSLKLTGADYGYTF.

This chain joins TRBV6-5 and TRBJ1-3; maybe TRBD1 (6 bases). CDR3 length: 13 residues. CDR1 and CDR2 (germline): MNHEY, SVGAGI. Trimming removed 2 bases from V and 4 bases from J, with 6 bases in between. CDR3 amino acids: CASSYDRGNTIYF. In nucleotides, the CDR3 is TGTGCCAGCAGTTACGACAGGGGAAACACCATATATTTT.

The chain is built from TRBV20-1 and TRBJ2-7; D perhaps matches TRBD2 (5 bases). V was shortened by 5 bases and J by 2 bases, with 7 bases between the two germline ends. The germline V gene has CDR1 DFQATT and CDR2 SNEGSKA (reference sequence). The CDR3 has 11 amino acids. The CDR3 loop reads CSAPGTYEQYF. The CDR3 region has the DNA TGCAGTGCTCCCGGGACCTACGAGCAGTACTTC.

This clone was counted a few times. The chain has TRBV6-2 or TRBV6-3 and TRBJ2-5; D might be TRBD2 (6 bases). Germline CDR1 is MNHEY and CDR2 is SVGEGT. This CDR3 spans 13 amino acids. Trimming removed 2 bases from V and 8 bases from J, with 12 bases in between. The DNA for the CDR3 is TGTGCCAGCAGTTACGCGGGATCGGGTACCCAGTACTTC. Protein product: CASSYAGSGTQYF.

V gene TRBV12-3 or TRBV12-4 combines with J gene TRBJ1-2; no clear D. Trimming removed 6 bases at V and 4 bases at J, with 9 bases between. This CDR3 has 12 amino acids. CDR3 nucleotide sequence: TGTGCCAGCAGGAAGGAGGCCTATGGCTACACCTTC. Translated: CASRKEAYGYTF.

This clone was counted once. The chain is built from TRBV20-1 and TRBJ1-2, with D perhaps matching TRBD1 (5 bases). Between the trimmed V and J ends, which lost 3 bases and 8 bases, there was a span of 10 bases. CDR1 is DFQATT, CDR2 SNEGSKA, per germline (reference sequence). The CDR3 contains 11 residues. This chain's CDR3 is CSASTGYGYTF. The CDR3 nucleotides are TGCAGTGCTAGCACAGGCTACGGCTACACCTTC.

The chain has TRBV2 and TRBJ1-5; D is uncertain. There are 13 residues in the CDR3. The V and J ends lost 6 bases and 11 bases respectively, with 17 bases between them. CDR1 is SNHLY, CDR2 FYNNEI, per germline. The chain's CDR3 is CASRRTAGGAQHF. The DNA for the CDR3 is TGTGCCAGCAGGAGGACCGCGGGTGGGGCCCAGCATTTT.

This chain links TRBV18 with TRBJ1-1; 7 bases map to TRBD1. This CDR3 spans 14 amino acids. J gave up 5 bases and V 4 bases, and 7 bases lay outside the gene matches. CDR1 and CDR2 from the germline V gene are KGHSH and LQKENI. CDR3 DNA: TGTGCCAGCTCACGGGCAGGGGGTGTAACTGAAGCTTTCTTT. Residues: CASSRAGGVTEAFF.

This clone was seen just once. The chain recombines TRBV2 with TRBJ1-1; TRBD1 agrees at 7 bases. V gave up 5 bases and J gave up 4 bases; unmatched junction bases: 10. Germline CDR1 and CDR2: SNHLY and FYNNEI. This CDR3 region has 15 residues. The CDR3, as DNA: TGTGCCAGCAGTCCACGGGACAGAACGAGCACTGAAGCTTTCTTT. Its translation is CASSPRDRTSTEAFF.